These 28 T cell receptor beta chains came from one sample sequenced in a study of cytomegalovirus exposure and HLA in healthy donors. Amplification used 60 Vbeta primers and 13 Jbeta primers. TCRdb's copy holds only in-frame clones and misses some; the assay was immunoSEQ multiplex PCR. The sample lists about 140,000 clones, 73% occurring once. Sequencing was carried out using PBMCs. Receptors originate from a woman aged 40 to 50 in good health and CMV-seronegative.

This clone was found a few times. Other DNA sequences in this specimen translate into the identical CDR3. J is TRBJ1-1 and V is TRBV5-6; D gene unclear. The CDR3 is 14 residues long. V gave up 0 bases and J gave up 1 base, with 7 bases separating them. Germline V gene sequence: CDR1 SGHDT, CDR2 YYEEEE. As DNA, the CDR3 is TGTGCCAGCAGCTTGGGTCCTTCGAACACTGAAGCTTTCTTT. This gives the protein CASSLGPSNTEAFF.

This clone was seen once. V usage is TRBV27 and J usage is TRBJ2-2, with 11 bases lining up with TRBD2. The J segment lost 3 bases and the V segment lost 0 bases, leaving 9 bases of the junction unmatched. CDR3 length equals 19 residues. CDR1 MNHEY and CDR2 SMNVEV come from the germline V gene (reference sequence). The DNA for the CDR3 is TGTGCCAGCAGTTTATCCCCACTGGGACTAGCGGAGCACACCGGGGAGCTGTTTTTT. Translation: CASSLSPLGLAEHTGELFF.

The chain combines TRBV7-2 with TRBJ1-4; D gene ambiguous. V shed 5 bases and J shed 4 bases, with 14 bases lying between them. The CDR3 covers 15 residues. The germline CDR1 and CDR2 sequences are SGHTA and FQGNSA. The CDR3 DNA follows: TGTGCCAGCAGCGCCGAGGTGCGCCGTAATGAAAAACTGTTTTTT. Translated: CASSAEVRRNEKLFF.

This clone was recorded a few times. The chain has TRBV6-1 and TRBJ2-1; weak D call: TRBD2 (7 bases). The CDR3 loop spans 13 amino acids. V lost 2 bases to trimming and J lost 8 bases, with 10 bases between them. Per germline, CDR1 MNHNS and CDR2 SASEGT. This chain's CDR3 is CASSELRGHEQFF. The CDR3 nucleotides read TGTGCCAGCAGTGAATTGCGGGGGCATGAGCAGTTCTTC.

Comments on this clone: Its ends do not fully match the called genes, so a read error is possible. The chain is built from TRBV7-9 and TRBJ1-2; TRBD1 aligns across 9 bases. The CDR3 has 16 amino acids. In germline, CDR1 is SEHNR, CDR2 FQNEAQ (reference sequence). The CDR3 spells CSSSSGVTGGADGYTF. The CDR3 DNA follows: TGTTCCAGCAGCTCGGGAGTCACAGGGGGCGCAGATGGCTACACCTTC.

Regarding this clone: One junction end disagrees with the germline gene, perhaps due to a read error. The rearrangement joins TRBV7-9 to TRBJ1-1, with D tentatively TRBD1 (6 bases). The CDR3 is 14 residues long. Germline CDR1 is SEHNR and CDR2 is FQNEAQ (reference sequence). In DNA, the CDR3 is TGTTCCAGCAGCTTTGGGACATCGAACACTGAAGCTTTCTTT. It is translated as CSSSFGTSNTEAFF.

This chain uses TRBV6-5 with TRBJ1-1; possibly TRBD1 for D (6 bases). Germline loops: CDR1 MNHEY, CDR2 SVGAGI. This CDR3 spans 14 amino acids. V was pared by 5 bases and J by 8 bases, with 18 bases between. CDR3 protein: CASSRDTSIKEAFF. The CDR3 region has the DNA TGTGCCAGCAGTCGGGACACCTCCATCAAGGAAGCTTTCTTT.

This chain uses TRBV4-1 with TRBJ1-2, with 11 bases aligning to TRBD1. V shed 4 bases, J shed 6 bases, and the junction held 10 bases outside the gene matches. This CDR3 contains 16 residues. The V gene's germline CDR1 is MGHRA and CDR2 YSYEKL. The CDR3 here is CASSPDRGLVVDGYTF. The CDR3 nucleotides read TGCGCCAGCAGCCCGGACAGGGGGCTAGTAGTGGATGGCTACACCTTC.

The chain is built from TRBV7-3 and TRBJ2-2, with D tentatively TRBD2 (5 bases). This CDR3 is 14 amino acids long. V was pared by 1 base and J by 5 bases, with 8 bases between. Germline loops: CDR1 SGHTA, CDR2 FQGTGA. CDR3 in DNA: TGTGCCAGCAGCTTAAATACGGGGACCGGGGAGCTGTTTTTT. It codes for CASSLNTGTGELFF.

The chain links TRBV29-1 to TRBJ1-2; D call uncertain. Germline V gene lookup returns CDR1 SQVTM and CDR2 ANQGSEA. V was shortened by 1 base and J by 5 bases, with 17 bases between the two germline ends. CDR3 size: 15 residues. CDR3 loop: CSVEAGPSLTYGYTF. The CDR3 nucleotides are TGCAGCGTTGAAGCAGGTCCCAGCCTTACTTATGGCTACACCTTC.

The chain couples TRBV7-6 to TRBJ2-1; D gene uncertain. V gave up 0 bases and J gave up 6 bases, with 15 bases separating them. This CDR3 has 16 amino acids. Germline CDR1 and CDR2: SGHVS and FNYEAQ. CDR3 in amino acids: CASSLASGTVFNEQFF. CDR3 bases: TGTGCCAGCAGCTTAGCGTCCGGTACGGTCTTCAATGAGCAGTTCTTC.

This clone was seen a few times. The genes are TRBV5-5 and TRBJ1-5, with TRBD1 identical over 9 bases. V lost 0 bases and J lost 3; bases outside the gene matches: 4. The CDR3 contains 16 residues. In germline, CDR1 is SGHKS, CDR2 YYEKEE (reference sequence). The CDR3 sequence is CASSLGDRAHNQPQHF. The CDR3 DNA reads TGTGCCAGCAGCTTGGGGGACAGGGCCCACAATCAGCCCCAGCATTTT.

This chain links TRBV6-1 with TRBJ2-3; weak D call: TRBD2 (7 bases). CDR1 MNHNS and CDR2 SASEGT come from the germline V gene. With 6 bases removed from V and 2 bases from J, the gap between germline ends came to 15 bases. There are 15 residues in the CDR3. The CDR3 nucleotides are TGTGCCAGCAGCGAGGGGCGGGGGCACACAGATACGCAGTATTTT. Amino acid sequence: CASSEGRGHTDTQYF.

The rearrangement joins TRBV5-6 to TRBJ2-1, with 11 bases fitting TRBD1. After removal of 3 bases from V and 8 bases from J, the junction contained 7 bases not matched to a gene. The length of the CDR3 is 15 residues. Germline V gene lookup returns CDR1 SGHDT and CDR2 YYEEEE. Here the CDR3 DNA reads TGTGCCAGCAGCTCTGGGACAGGGGGATTTCATGAGCAGTTCTTC. Protein product: CASSSGTGGFHEQFF.

The CDR3 region has the DNA TGTGCCAGCAGCGACGTACAGGGGGCCAGTTCGGTCTACGAGCAGTACGTC. This gives the protein CASSDVQGASSVYEQYV. The rearrangement links TRBV28 to TRBJ2-7, with 9 bases that match TRBD1. V lost 6 bases to trimming and J lost 3 bases; unmatched junction nucleotides: 15. The CDR3 is 17 amino acids. Per the germline V gene, CDR1 is MDHEN and CDR2 is SYDVKM.

This clone has ten or more counts. This chain connects TRBV6-5 to TRBJ1-5, with D hard to call. Between the trimmed V and J ends, which lost 4 bases and 11 bases, there was a span of 21 bases. This CDR3 contains 15 residues. Germline V gives CDR1 MNHEY, CDR2 SVGAGI. The CDR3 region has the DNA TGTGCCAGCAGTTCCGGACTGACGTCTGGAAGGACCCAGCATTTT. Protein sequence: CASSSGLTSGRTQHF.

In regard to this clone: A clone one base away is much larger, so this may be a read error. The chain is built from TRBV5-4 and TRBJ1-1; D might be TRBD1 (5 bases). CDR3 length: 13 residues. V was shortened by 0 bases and J by 6 bases, with 9 bases between the two germline ends. From germline, CDR1 is SGHNT and CDR2 YYREEE (reference sequence). The CDR3 sequence: CASSLVGGAEAFF. The CDR3 coding sequence is TGTGCCAGCAGCTTGGTGGGGGGGGCTGAAGCTTTCTTT. Based on the CDR3 plus reference TRBV5-4 and TRBJ1-1, the full variable domain is ETGVTQSPTHLIKTRGQQVTLRCSSQSGHNTVSWYQQALGQGPQFIFQYYREEENGRGNFPPRFSGLQFPNYSSELNVNALELDDSALYLCASSLVGGAEAFFGQGTRLTVV.

This chain links TRBV28 with TRBJ1-3, with a tentative D call TRBD1 (6 bases). The CDR3 totals 14 residues. CDR1 MDHEN and CDR2 SYDVKM come from the germline V gene. V gave up 1 base and J gave up 6 bases, with 10 bases separating them. The CDR3 reads CASSLLGGENTIYF. CDR3 in DNA: TGTGCCAGCAGTTTATTAGGGGGGGAAAACACCATATATTTT. The whole variable domain, filled in from reference TRBV28 and TRBJ1-3, reads DVKVTQSSRYLVKRTGEKVFLECVQDMDHENMFWYRQDPGLGLRLIYFSYDVKMKEKGDIPEGYSVSREKKERFSLILESASTNQTSMYLCASSLLGGENTIYFGEGSWLTVV.

The rearrangement links TRBV4-3 to TRBJ2-5; D is perhaps TRBD1 (5 bases). This CDR3 comprises 15 residues. Trimming stripped 0 bases from V and 5 bases from J, with 13 bases between. Germline CDR1 LGHNA, CDR2 YSLEER. The CDR3, as DNA: TGCGCCAGCAGCCAAGATTACCAGGGCCAGGAGACCCAGTACTTC. This sequence encodes CASSQDYQGQETQYF.

The J gene is TRBJ2-2, the V gene TRBV7-8; perhaps TRBD1 as D (6 bases). Germline V gives CDR1 SGHVS, CDR2 FQNEAQ. This CDR3 is 14 amino acids long. V dropped 3 bases and J dropped 5 bases, with 10 bases sitting between them. This chain's CDR3 is CASSFGGRTGELFF. In nucleotides, the CDR3 is TGTGCCAGCAGCTTTGGGGGCAGGACCGGGGAGCTGTTTTTT.

The genes are TRBV5-6 and TRBJ2-3; a weak D match, TRBD2 (6 bases). There are 15 residues in the CDR3. Trimming removed 1 base at V and 5 bases at J, with 14 bases between. Germline CDR1 reads SGHDT; CDR2 reads YYEEEE. The CDR3 nucleotides read TGTGCCAGCAGCTTGTCGCGGGGACGGGTAGATACGCAGTATTTT. It encodes CASSLSRGRVDTQYF.

The J gene is TRBJ2-3, the V gene TRBV5-1; the D gene is possibly TRBD1 (6 bases). Germline lookup yields CDR1 SGHRS and CDR2 YFSETQ. Trimming took off 0 bases at V and 0 bases at J, with 14 bases between the two ends. This CDR3 is built from 17 residues. The chain's CDR3 is CASSLVFVGASTDTQYF. DNA for the CDR3: TGCGCCAGCAGCTTGGTTTTCGTGGGGGCTAGCACAGATACGCAGTATTTT.

The V gene is TRBV19, the J gene TRBJ2-1; the match to TRBD1 covers 7 bases. V dropped 0 bases and J dropped 0; count of bases not matched to a gene: 11. There are 19 residues in the CDR3. Germline CDR1 and CDR2: LNHDA and SQIVND (reference sequence). CDR3 loop: CASSIDRAWDRNSYNEQFF. The CDR3 DNA reads TGTGCCAGTAGTATAGATCGAGCATGGGACAGAAACTCCTACAATGAGCAGTTCTTC.

V usage is TRBV28 and J usage is TRBJ1-2; D is perhaps TRBD1 (5 bases). CDR3 length equals 16 residues. The V end lost 7 bases, the J end lost 0 bases, and 18 bases lay between the germline ends. Germline CDR1 MDHEN, CDR2 SYDVKM. The CDR3 reads CASITDRGNPNYGYTF. In nucleotides, the CDR3 is TGTGCCAGCATTACAGATAGGGGAAATCCTAACTATGGCTACACCTTC.

In DNA form, the CDR3 reads TGTGCCACGTGGGGGGGGCTGGAGACCCAGTACTTC. This encodes CATWGGLETQYF. The rearrangement links TRBV10-3 to TRBJ2-5, with TRBD2 as a possible D gene (7 bases). The CDR3 loop spans 12 amino acids. V was pared by 10 bases and J by 5 bases, with 14 bases between. From germline, CDR1 is ENHRY and CDR2 SYGVKD.

This chain links TRBV9 with TRBJ1-2, with 8 bases that match TRBD1. V was pared by 3 bases and J by 4 bases, with 2 bases of the junction left unmatched. CDR3 length: 13 amino acids. Germline V gene sequence: CDR1 SGDLS, CDR2 YYNGEE. This CDR3 is CASSGQGIYGYTF. In DNA form, the CDR3 reads TGTGCCAGCAGCGGACAGGGGATCTATGGCTACACCTTC.

This chain uses TRBV5-1 with TRBJ1-5; the D gene is possibly TRBD1 (5 bases). With 0 bases removed from V and 3 bases from J, the gap between germline ends came to 10 bases. The V gene's germline CDR1 is SGHRS and CDR2 YFSETQ. The CDR3 is made up of 15 amino acids. In nucleotides, the CDR3 is TGCGCCAGCAGCTTGGGTGGGGCGCCCAATCAGCCCCAGCATTTT. It specifies CASSLGGAPNQPQHF. Complete variable domain (other parts from reference TRBV5-1 and TRBJ1-5): KAGVTQTPRYLIKTRGQQVTLSCSPISGHRSVSWYQQTPGQGLQFLFEYFSETQRNKGNFPGRFSGRQFSNSRSEMNVSTLELGDSALYLCASSLGGAPNQPQHFGDGTRLSIL.

This clone was counted between two and nine times. The rearrangement links TRBV11-2 to TRBJ2-2; 7 positions match TRBD1. This CDR3 has 17 residues. J lost 0 bases, V lost 5 bases, and 9 bases had no gene match. In germline, CDR1 is SGHAT, CDR2 FQNNGV. CDR3 DNA sequence: TGTGCCAGCAGCCCGCGTTGGGACAGCACGAACACCGGGGAGCTGTTTTTT. It specifies CASSPRWDSTNTGELFF.